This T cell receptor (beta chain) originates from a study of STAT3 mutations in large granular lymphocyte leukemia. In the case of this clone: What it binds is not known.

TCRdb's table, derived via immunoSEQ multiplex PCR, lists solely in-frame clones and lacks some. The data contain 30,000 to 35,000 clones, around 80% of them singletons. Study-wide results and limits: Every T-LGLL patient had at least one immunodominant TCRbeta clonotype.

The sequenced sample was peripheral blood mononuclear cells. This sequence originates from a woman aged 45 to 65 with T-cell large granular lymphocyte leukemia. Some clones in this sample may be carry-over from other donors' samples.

CDR3 amino acids: CASSLVGLADQETQYF. The CDR3 nucleotides are TGCGCCAGCAGCTTGGTGGGACTAGCGGACCAAGAGACCCAGTACTTC. The rearrangement joins TRBV5-1 to TRBJ2-5; 11 bases map to TRBD2. The CDR3 contains 16 residues. Germline CDR1 reads SGHRS; CDR2 reads YFSETQ. The ends lost 0 bases at V and 0 bases at J; junction bases unmatched: 1.